These 5 T cell receptor beta chains were sequenced from one sample in a study of blood T cell repertoires in COVID-19. Sequencing was performed with immunoSEQ multiplex PCR; in TCRdb, only in-frame clones are kept and a portion is missing. This repertoire shows some 120,000 clones, around 86% found once; its top ten account for 7.9%. The sequenced material came from peripheral blood. All receptors derive from a man in his 70s with acute or convalescent COVID-19.

This clone turned up a few times. The CDR3 DNA reads TGCGCCAGCAGCTTGAAAGCAGGATACTTGGCCGGGGAGCTGTTTTTT. Its translation: CASSLKAGYLAGELFF. The rearrangement joins TRBV5-1 to TRBJ2-2; no definite D call. CDR3 length: 16 residues. The germline gives CDR1 SGHRS, CDR2 YFSETQ. V lost 1 base, J lost 6 bases, and 16 bases lay in between.

The rearrangement links TRBV15 to TRBJ1-1; perhaps TRBD1 as D (6 bases). With 0 bases removed from V and 7 bases from J, the gap between germline ends came to 15 bases. This CDR3 has 15 residues. CDR1 is LNHNV, CDR2 YYDKDF, per germline (reference sequence). The CDR3: CATSRDRGGFNEAFF. The CDR3 nucleotides are TGTGCCACCAGCAGAGATCGGGGGGGCTTTAATGAAGCTTTCTTT.

The V call is TRBV5-1, the J call TRBJ1-4, with TRBD1 identical over 9 bases. Germline trimming cut 4 bases from V and 5 bases from J; bases unmatched to any gene: 6. The CDR3 spans 15 residues. The germline V gene has CDR1 SGHRS and CDR2 YFSETQ. The CDR3 reads CASSPGGTGNEKLFF. The CDR3, as DNA: TGCGCCAGCAGCCCAGGCGGGACAGGGAATGAAAAACTGTTTTTT. The whole variable domain, remainder taken from reference TRBV5-1 and TRBJ1-4, is KAGVTQTPRYLIKTRGQQVTLSCSPISGHRSVSWYQQTPGQGLQFLFEYFSETQRNKGNFPGRFSGRQFSNSRSEMNVSTLELGDSALYLCASSPGGTGNEKLFFGSGTQLSVL.

The chain couples TRBV9 to TRBJ2-7; a possible D gene is TRBD1 (5 bases). Trimming pared 1 base from V and 0 bases from J, leaving 8 bases between. The length of the CDR3 is 14 residues. Germline V gives CDR1 SGDLS, CDR2 YYNGEE. This CDR3 is CASSVTQDSYEQYF. CDR3 DNA: TGTGCCAGCAGCGTAACACAGGACTCCTACGAGCAGTACTTC.

This chain uses TRBV2 with TRBJ1-6; 9 nucleotides agree with TRBD1. Germline CDR1 and CDR2: SNHLY and FYNNEI. Unmatched junction bases numbered 5, after V lost 5 bases and J lost 6 bases. This CDR3 spans 15 amino acids. CDR3: CASSQTGGSNSPLHF. CDR3 DNA sequence: TGTGCCAGCAGTCAAACAGGGGGCTCTAATTCACCCCTCCACTTT.